This TCR beta chain was observed in a study of identical twins. Study observations and caveats: Beta clonotypes that were abundant in cord blood contained fewer insertions, a pattern absent from memory repertoires. Conclusions were based on cross-sectional statistical analysis, without following the same donors.

Details on this clonotype: The antigen is not known.

V lost 7 bases and J lost 0, with 19 bases in between. The CDR3 covers 16 residues. A universal primer site came from template switching; cDNA carried unique molecular identifiers. TCRdb reanalysed the 5' RACE reads using MiXCR and keeps one entry per CDR3 protein. This sample has 220,000 or so distinct CDR3 sequences, with approximately 7% found just once. This sample also belongs to another study, concerning yellow fever vaccine responses in identical twins.

The source is a woman aged 18 to 35 in good health. The sample taken for sequencing was memory (CD45RO+) T cells sorted from blood. This chain uses TRBV12-3 or TRBV12-4 with TRBJ2-7; tentatively, D is TRBD1 (6 bases). CDR3 DNA sequence: TGTGCCAGCACCAGCCGCATTGGGACATACTCCTACGAGCAGTACTTC. Protein: CASTSRIGTYSYEQYF.